The 20 T cell receptor beta chains reported below all come from one sample, sequenced in a study of cytomegalovirus exposure and HLA in healthy donors. Primers for the PCR totalled 60 Vbeta and 13 Jbeta. Libraries were prepared by immunoSEQ multiplex PCR; TCRdb keeps only in-frame clonotypes and omits some of them. The sample data list about 130,000 clones. Material: PBMCs. The receptors come from a middle-aged woman in good health and CMV-seropositive.

The CDR3 sequence: CASSLGQGSLNTGELFF. CDR3 coding DNA: TGCGCCAGCAGCCTTGGACAGGGATCGTTGAACACCGGGGAGCTGTTTTTT. V and J are TRBV5-1 and TRBJ2-2; 8 bases agree with TRBD1. With V trimmed by 4 bases and J by 1 base, 9 bases remained unmatched. CDR1 and CDR2 from the germline V gene are SGHRS and YFSETQ. This CDR3 spans 17 amino acids.

With regard to this clone: The sample has other DNA sequences that encode this CDR3 too. The rearrangement uses TRBV5-6 and TRBJ2-7; the match to TRBD1 covers 8 bases. The J segment lost 4 bases and the V segment lost 4 bases, leaving 7 bases of the junction unmatched. The CDR3 has 14 residues. Germline lookup yields CDR1 SGHDT and CDR2 YYEEEE. DNA for the CDR3: TGTGCCAGCAGCCCAGGGACAGGTGGTTACGAGCAGTACTTC. Amino acids: CASSPGTGGYEQYF.

V and J are TRBV7-9 and TRBJ2-3; 10 bases align to TRBD2. The CDR3 spans 15 residues. Germline loops: CDR1 SEHNR, CDR2 FQNEAQ (reference sequence). J was trimmed by 2 bases and V by 4 bases; bases with no gene match: 3. CDR3 DNA sequence: TGTGCCAGCAGCTCACTAGCGGGGTTCACAGATACGCAGTATTTT. It yields the protein CASSSLAGFTDTQYF.

V is TRBV27 and J is TRBJ2-7; TRBD2 matches 10 bases. Germline V gene sequence: CDR1 MNHEY, CDR2 SMNVEV (reference sequence). The length of the CDR3 is 16 residues. J lost 0 bases, V lost 5 bases, and 7 bases had no gene match. CDR3 sequence reads: CASSPWTSGSSYEQYF. In nucleotides, the CDR3 is TGTGCCAGCAGTCCCTGGACTAGCGGATCCTCCTACGAGCAGTACTTC.

The chain has TRBV27 and TRBJ2-1, with D unresolved. V shed 3 bases and J shed 8 bases, with 11 bases lying between them. The CDR3 is 13 residues long. Germline V gene lookup returns CDR1 MNHEY and CDR2 SMNVEV (reference sequence). The CDR3 region has the DNA TGTGCCAGCAGTTTCTACCTTCGCGATGAGCAGTTCTTC. Amino acid sequence: CASSFYLRDEQFF.

V is TRBV29-1 and J is TRBJ2-4; 8 bases align to TRBD1. V lost 6 bases, J lost 6 bases, and 4 bases stayed unmatched. Germline V gives CDR1 SQVTM, CDR2 ANQGSEA. This CDR3 has 12 residues. The DNA for the CDR3 is TGCAGCGTCGACAGGGGAGGAAACATTCAGTACTTC. Its protein product is CSVDRGGNIQYF.

The V gene is TRBV28, the J gene TRBJ1-1; TRBD1 is a possible D gene (5 bases). The CDR3 length is 11 residues. Germline V gene data show CDR1 as MDHEN and CDR2 as SYDVKM. V dropped 6 bases and J dropped 7 bases, with 9 bases sitting between them. In DNA, the CDR3 is TGTGCCAGCAGCGGGGGTAATGAAGCTTTCTTT. Its translation is CASSGGNEAFF.

This chain connects TRBV29-1 to TRBJ1-1; D is possibly TRBD1 (5 bases). Germline CDR1 SQVTM, CDR2 ANQGSEA. The ends were cut back, 3 bases at V and 11 bases at J, with 7 bases in the middle. The CDR3 runs 9 residues. The CDR3 sequence is CSVDRVAFF. CDR3 in DNA: TGCAGCGTTGACAGGGTGGCTTTCTTT.

V gene TRBV9 combines with J gene TRBJ2-7; 13 nucleotides line up with TRBD2. V shed 0 bases, J shed 4 bases, and the junction held 4 bases outside the gene matches. Germline lookup yields CDR1 SGDLS and CDR2 YYNGEE. The CDR3 totals 16 residues. The CDR3 DNA follows: TGTGCCAGCAGCGTAGGACTAGCGGGAGGAACGTACGAGCAGTACTTC. Protein sequence: CASSVGLAGGTYEQYF. Based on the CDR3 plus reference TRBV9 and TRBJ2-7, the full variable domain is DSGVTQTPKHLITATGQRVTLRCSPRSGDLSVYWYQQSLDQGLQFLIQYYNGEERAKGNILERFSAQQFPDLHSELNLSSLELGDSALYFCASSVGLAGGTYEQYFGPGTRLTVT.

The chain joins TRBV5-4 to TRBJ2-7; maybe TRBD1 (6 bases). Trimming took 3 bases from V and 3 from J, leaving 16 bases between them. This CDR3 has 15 residues. Germline V gives CDR1 SGHNT, CDR2 YYREEE (reference sequence). The CDR3 region is CASSSKGQNLYEQYF. The CDR3 DNA reads TGTGCCAGCAGCTCTAAAGGACAGAACCTCTACGAGCAGTACTTC.

The rearrangement joins TRBV7-9 to TRBJ2-1; 11 bases are shared with TRBD2. This CDR3 contains 16 residues. The V gene end was trimmed by 5 bases and the J gene end by 6 bases; junction bases not matched to a gene: 9. Per the germline V gene, CDR1 is SEHNR and CDR2 is FQNEAQ (reference sequence). The CDR3 DNA is TGTGCCAGCAGCCCTAGGGGACTAGCGGAGCCCAATGAGCAGTTCTTC. Amino acid sequence: CASSPRGLAEPNEQFF. The whole variable domain, remainder taken from reference TRBV7-9 and TRBJ2-1, is DTGVSQNPRHKITKRGQNVTFRCDPISEHNRLYWYRQTLGQGPEFLTYFQNEAQLEKSRLLSDRFSAERPKGSFSTLEIQRTEQGDSAMYLCASSPRGLAEPNEQFFGPGTRLTVL.

The chain links TRBV27 to TRBJ1-3; D call uncertain. The CDR3 is 14 amino acids. CDR1 MNHEY and CDR2 SMNVEV come from the germline V gene (reference sequence). The V gene lost 2 bases and the J gene lost 6 bases, with 11 bases spanning the gap. Written as DNA, the CDR3 is TGTGCCAGCAGTTTACGCGGAGGAGAAAACACCATATATTTT. Amino acid sequence: CASSLRGGENTIYF.

This chain links TRBV6-1 with TRBJ2-1, with 10 bases that match TRBD2. V lost 1 base and J lost 8; bases outside the gene matches: 8. Per germline, CDR1 MNHNS and CDR2 SASEGT. CDR3 length: 16 amino acids. CDR3 sequence reads: CASSEVPSGSFDEQFF. The CDR3 DNA follows: TGTGCCAGCAGTGAAGTTCCTAGCGGGAGTTTTGATGAGCAGTTCTTC.

The V and J genes are TRBV19 and TRBJ2-3; 11 bases agree with TRBD1. This CDR3 region has 18 residues. Germline V gene lookup returns CDR1 LNHDA and CDR2 SQIVND (reference sequence). V lost 5 bases, J lost 3 bases, and 13 bases stayed unmatched. This CDR3 is CASSVGPSGTGGTDTQYF. In DNA, the CDR3 is TGTGCCAGTAGTGTAGGACCCTCCGGGACAGGGGGTACAGATACGCAGTATTTT.

The chain links TRBV13 to TRBJ1-1; D may be TRBD1 (6 bases). V was pared by 0 bases and J by 12 bases, with 20 bases between. Germline assignment: CDR1 PRHDT and CDR2 FYEKMQ (reference sequence). The CDR3 runs to 15 residues. The CDR3 DNA follows: TGTGCCAGCAGCTTAGGACCCCCAGGGACACTGAAGACTTTCTTT. Protein: CASSLGPPGTLKTFF.

The gene calls are TRBV6-5 and TRBJ2-2; D unresolved. Germline V gene lookup returns CDR1 MNHEY and CDR2 SVGAGI. This CDR3 is 12 amino acids long. With 6 bases removed from V and 4 bases from J, the gap between germline ends came to 6 bases. CDR3 protein: CASSRSTGELFF. Written as DNA, the CDR3 is TGTGCCAGCAGCCGTAGCACCGGGGAGCTGTTTTTT.

The rearrangement uses TRBV18 and TRBJ2-3, with TRBD2 as a possible D gene (6 bases). The length of the CDR3 is 15 residues. Germline V gene data show CDR1 as KGHSH and CDR2 as LQKENI. V lost 4 bases and J lost 0, with 11 bases in between. The CDR3 bases are TGTGCCAGCTCACGCCTAGCGTCTAGCACAGATACGCAGTATTTT. Translated, it gives CASSRLASSTDTQYF.

V gene TRBV6-1 combines with J gene TRBJ2-5; 9 bases match TRBD1. Germline CDR1 is MNHNS and CDR2 is SASEGT. This CDR3 is 14 amino acids long. Unmatched junction bases numbered 8, after V lost 6 bases and J lost 6 bases. The CDR3 DNA sequence: TGTGCCAGCAGCGTAACAGGGGGCCCCCAGACCCAGTACTTC. Protein product: CASSVTGGPQTQYF.

The rearrangement links TRBV10-3 to TRBJ2-5; 7 nucleotides align to TRBD2. The tail of the sequence fits TRBJ2-7 better, so the J call may be wrong. The CDR3 contains 15 residues. Germline loops: CDR1 ENHRY, CDR2 SYGVKD. The CDR3 loop is CAISVTLADSYEQYF. CDR3 bases: TGTGCCATCAGTGTAACTCTAGCGGACTCATACGAGCAGTACTTC.

This sequence joins TRBV5-4 and TRBJ2-3, with TRBD1 matching 8 bases. Germline CDR1 reads SGHNT; CDR2 reads YYREEE (reference sequence). V lost 4 bases, J lost 4 bases, and 8 bases stayed unmatched. The length of the CDR3 is 15 residues. The CDR3, as DNA: TGTGCCAGCAGCCACCGGACAGGGAGGCCAGATACGCAGTATTTT. Its translation is CASSHRTGRPDTQYF.